Reported below is one T cell receptor (beta chain). Repertoires were generated with immunoSEQ multiplex PCR, while TCRdb's copy carries only in-frame clones and drops some. The table shows over 85,000 clones, with 96% occurring only once. Trimming cost V 0 bases and J 3 bases; bases outside gene matches: 3. Germline CDR1 reads MNHNS; CDR2 reads SASEGT. The CDR3 extends over 15 amino acids. The data were obtained in a study of technical replicates of blood from a handful of donors. Sequenced sample: T cells isolated from PBMCs. The origin of this receptor is a human donor in good health. The chain couples TRBV6-1 to TRBJ2-7; the match to TRBD2 covers 9 bases. CDR3 residues: CASSEASLAGYEQYF. The CDR3 DNA reads as TGTGCCAGCAGTGAAGCCTCACTAGCGGGCTACGAGCAGTACTTC.